This T cell receptor beta chain was obtained from a study of T cell responses to AZD1222 COVID-19 vaccine. Study-level information: It was second doses at about 4 or about 12 weeks that were pooled. Study-level findings and limits: Clonal diversity may have been underestimated in mostly white British donors. Sampled repertoires all dated from after the peak T cell response. Regions 160-218 and 743-854 dominated among vaccine-associated CD4 TCRs spanning spike.

About this clone itself: What it recognizes is unknown.

The assay was immunoSEQ multiplex PCR, and TCRdb's table has in-frame clones only and misses some. The sample holds about 97,000 clones, 80% to 90% seen once. Trimming removed 0 bases from V and 3 bases from J; junction bases left unmatched: 6. This CDR3 is built from 16 residues. Germline-derived CDR1 and CDR2 are SGHTS and YDEGEE. The source is an adult in good health. The source material was peripheral blood, sampled on day 0 of AZD1222 vaccination. The genes are TRBV5-8 and TRBJ2-7; 10 bases map to TRBD1. In DNA, the CDR3 is TGTGCCAGCAGCTTGGGGTACGGACAGGGGGTCTACGAGCAGTACTTC. It codes for CASSLGYGQGVYEQYF.